The entry that follows covers one T cell receptor (beta chain) sequence. These data originate in a study of blood T cell repertoires in COVID-19. Overall study context: Samples came from the United States, Italy and Spain, spanning acute and convalescent COVID-19. The analysed material was cDNA or gDNA that came from T cells, B-cell-depleted T cells, or PBMCs.

Here immunoSEQ multiplex PCR was the method, and the copy in TCRdb shows in-frame clones only, minus some. Of approximately 150,000 clones detected, about 87% appear once; the ten largest clones hold about 1.4%. CDR3 length: 12 amino acids. Looked up from germline, CDR1 is MNHEY and CDR2 is SVGAGI. V lost 6 bases and J 2 bases, leaving 5 bases between the germline ends. The V gene is TRBV6-5, the J gene TRBJ1-3; D possibly corresponds to TRBD1 (5 bases). The TCR was taken from a woman aged 45 to 65 with acute or convalescent COVID-19. The specimen sequenced was peripheral blood. CDR3 residues: CASSRAGNTIYF. DNA for the CDR3: TGTGCCAGCAGCAGGGCTGGAAACACCATATATTTT.